Described below is a single T cell receptor (beta chain) sequence and its context. Its specificity is not known. The CDR3 consists of 15 residues. Per germline, CDR1 LNHDA and CDR2 SQIVND (reference sequence). V shed 4 bases and J 4 bases; nucleotides not matched to a gene: 6. This sample is part of a study of cytomegalovirus exposure and HLA in healthy donors. Study-wide results and limits: One variant, a missense change in DCLRE1C, was linked in a later analysis to TCR beta V- and J-gene trimming. Relative to the approximately 700-donor mean, N-insertions were reportedly fewer in an Asian-associated ancestry cluster in a later analysis.

The PCR was carried out with 60 Vbeta primers and 13 Jbeta primers. Measured with immunoSEQ multiplex PCR; TCRdb has only the in-frame clones, and not every one. The sample lists roughly 130,000 clones; roughly two thirds were seen once. Material: PBMCs. V and J are TRBV19 and TRBJ1-1; 10 positions match TRBD1. The sequence derives from a male donor in good health and CMV-seronegative. Here the CDR3 reads CASSRGDRGGTEAFF. The CDR3 DNA follows: TGTGCCAGTAGTAGAGGGGACAGGGGAGGCACTGAAGCTTTCTTT.